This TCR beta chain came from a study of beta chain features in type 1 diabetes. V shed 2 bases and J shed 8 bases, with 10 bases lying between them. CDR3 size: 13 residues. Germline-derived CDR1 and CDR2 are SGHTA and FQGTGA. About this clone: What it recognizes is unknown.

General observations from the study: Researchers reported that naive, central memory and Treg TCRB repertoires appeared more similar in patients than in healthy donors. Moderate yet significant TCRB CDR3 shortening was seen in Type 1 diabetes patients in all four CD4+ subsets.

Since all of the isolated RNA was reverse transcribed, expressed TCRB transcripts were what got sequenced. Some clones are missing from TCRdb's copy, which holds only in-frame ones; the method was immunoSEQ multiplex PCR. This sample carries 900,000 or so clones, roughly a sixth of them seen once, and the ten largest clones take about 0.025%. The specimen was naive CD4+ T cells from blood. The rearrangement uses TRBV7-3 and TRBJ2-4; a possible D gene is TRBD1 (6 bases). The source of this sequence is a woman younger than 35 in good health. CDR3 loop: CASSLSAGDIQYF. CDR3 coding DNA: TGTGCCAGCAGCTTATCGGCAGGGGACATTCAGTACTTC. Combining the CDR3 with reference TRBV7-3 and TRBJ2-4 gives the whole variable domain GAGVSQTPSNKVTEKGKYVELRCDPISGHTALYWYRQSLGQGPEFLIYFQGTGAADDSGLPNDRFFAVRPEGSVSTLKIQRTERGDSAVYLCASSLSAGDIQYFGAGTRLSVL.